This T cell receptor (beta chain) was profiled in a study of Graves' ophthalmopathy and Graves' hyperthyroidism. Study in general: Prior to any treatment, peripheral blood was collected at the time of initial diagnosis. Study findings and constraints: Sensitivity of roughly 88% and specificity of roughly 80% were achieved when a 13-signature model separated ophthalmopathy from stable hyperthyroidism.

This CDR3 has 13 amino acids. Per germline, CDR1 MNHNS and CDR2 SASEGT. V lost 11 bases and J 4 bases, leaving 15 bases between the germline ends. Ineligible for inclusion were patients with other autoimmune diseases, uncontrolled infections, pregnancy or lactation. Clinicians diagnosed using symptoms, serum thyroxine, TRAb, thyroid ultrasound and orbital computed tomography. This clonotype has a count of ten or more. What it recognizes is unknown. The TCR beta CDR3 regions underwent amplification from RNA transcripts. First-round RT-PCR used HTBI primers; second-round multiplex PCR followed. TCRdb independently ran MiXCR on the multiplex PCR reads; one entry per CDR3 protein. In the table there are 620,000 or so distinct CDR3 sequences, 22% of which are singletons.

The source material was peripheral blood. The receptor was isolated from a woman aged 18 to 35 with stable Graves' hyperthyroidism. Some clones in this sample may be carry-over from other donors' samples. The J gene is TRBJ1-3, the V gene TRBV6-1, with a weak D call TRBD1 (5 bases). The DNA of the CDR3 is TGTGCCGCCAACTTTGACAGCGGAAACACCATATATTTT. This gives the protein CAANFDSGNTIYF.